This TCR beta chain was sequenced for a study of cytomegalovirus exposure and HLA in healthy donors. The PCR used 60 Vbeta and 13 Jbeta primers. Clones were sequenced by immunoSEQ multiplex PCR, and TCRdb holds only the in-frame ones, with some missing. The table records fewer than 110,000 clones, 65% to 80% of them present only once. This clone has only one observation. The germline CDR1 and CDR2 sequences are MNHEY and SVGAGI. Trimming shortened V by 7 bases and J by 8 bases, and 14 bases separated the two germline ends. The CDR3 consists of 12 residues. Source material: PBMCs. This clonotype was obtained from a man aged 50 to 59 in good health and CMV-seronegative. V and J are TRBV6-5 and TRBJ1-2, with D unresolved. The CDR3 loop is CASMRAGLGYTF. The CDR3 DNA reads as TGTGCCAGCATGAGGGCAGGCTTAGGCTACACCTTC.